This T cell receptor beta chain was found in a study of regulatory T cells in long-lasting Graves disease. In the case of this clonotype: Antigen specificity is unknown.

Study results and limitations: With persistent disease, TRBV28, TRBJ1-2 and TRBJ2-5 were the favored segments. Patients whose Graves' disease persisted exhibited lower TCR diversity than those newly diagnosed.

Time point specified: persistent/refractory GD, antithyroid drugs over 5 years with positive TRAb. The TCR library was made from RNA that had been extracted from PBMCs in TRIzol. V lost 1 base to trimming and J lost 3 bases, with 4 bases between them. The CDR3 runs to 13 residues. The germline V gene has CDR1 SGHNT and CDR2 YENEEA. TCR beta libraries were built with iRepertoire HTBI primers and Arm-PCR of CDR3 regions. Per the original methods: Samples jointly harbored roughly 62 TRBV and approximately 15 TRBJ segments. TCRdb recomputed calls from the multiplex PCR reads with MiXCR, one row per CDR3 protein. The V and J calls shown here were made by TCRdb, not taken from the authors' results. This sample has a few hundred thousand distinct CDR3 sequences; approximately 23% occur once, and the top ten carry approximately 14%.

The V call is TRBV11-3, the J call TRBJ2-1, with D unclear. The sequence was obtained from a female donor with Graves disease. The sample was peripheral blood mononuclear cells (PBMCs), taken when the disease was refractory, from a patient treated with antithyroid drugs. Here the CDR3 DNA reads TGTGCCAGCAGCTTAGGGATCTACAATGAGCAGTTCTTC. It yields the protein CASSLGIYNEQFF.